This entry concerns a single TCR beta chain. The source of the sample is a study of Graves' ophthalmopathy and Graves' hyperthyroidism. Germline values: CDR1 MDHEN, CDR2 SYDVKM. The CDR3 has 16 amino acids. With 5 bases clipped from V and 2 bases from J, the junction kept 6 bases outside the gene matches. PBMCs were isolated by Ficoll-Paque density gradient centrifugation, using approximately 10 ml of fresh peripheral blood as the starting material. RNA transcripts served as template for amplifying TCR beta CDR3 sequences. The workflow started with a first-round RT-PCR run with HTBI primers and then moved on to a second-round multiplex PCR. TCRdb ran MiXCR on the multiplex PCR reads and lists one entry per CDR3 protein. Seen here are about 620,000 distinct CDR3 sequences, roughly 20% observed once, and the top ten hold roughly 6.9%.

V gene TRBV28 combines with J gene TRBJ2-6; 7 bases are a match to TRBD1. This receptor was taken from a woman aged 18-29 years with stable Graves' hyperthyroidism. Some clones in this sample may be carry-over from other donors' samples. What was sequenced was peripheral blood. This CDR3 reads CASSPLGTAGANVLTF. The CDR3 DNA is TGTGCCAGCAGTCCCCTCGGGACAGCTGGGGCCAACGTCCTGACTTTC.